The clone carrying this TCR beta chain is medium-sized within its sample. Per the authors' pipeline: Reference gene primer amplification in the assay estimated nucleated cell counts. Measured with immunoSEQ multiplex PCR; TCRdb has only the in-frame clones, and not every one. For V, J and clone size, that table is used; D and trimming come from the DNA. This sample has about 130,000 clones, with under 85% found just once. The entry originates in a study of blood T cell repertoires in COVID-19. Study details: Sites across the United States, Italy and Spain contributed samples from acute and convalescent COVID-19. The analysed material was cDNA or gDNA that came from T cells, B-cell-depleted T cells, or PBMCs.

CDR1 is SGHAT and CDR2 is FQNNGV in the germline V gene. This CDR3 spans 15 amino acids. The J segment lost 3 bases and the V segment lost 5 bases, leaving 5 bases of the junction unmatched. The chain uses TRBV11-2 and TRBJ1-2; 11 bases map to TRBD1. The sample was peripheral blood. The TCR was taken from a man in his sixties with acute or convalescent COVID-19. CDR3 loop: CASSPGTGGDYGYTF. The CDR3 nucleotides are TGTGCCAGCAGCCCCGGGACAGGGGGTGACTATGGCTACACCTTC.